This T cell receptor (beta chain) was observed in a study of beta chain features in type 1 diabetes. Study-level findings and limits: VDJ junctions in type 1 diabetes patients carried more deletions and fewer insertions. The naive, central memory and Treg TCRB repertoires of patients appeared to be more similar to one another than those of healthy donors. No resolution was reached here on whether HLA type influences TCRB rearrangement. Among all four CD4+ subsets, Type 1 diabetes patients had TCRB CDR3s that were moderately but significantly shorter.

Remarks on this clone: The target antigen is unknown.

As every portion of the isolated RNA was reverse transcribed, the sequencing read expressed TCRB transcripts. The protocol was immunoSEQ multiplex PCR, while the TCRdb copy is restricted to in-frame clones and leaves out a portion. The top ten clones hold around 0.5% of a sample with under 200,000 clones, around 8.6% of them seen once. Cells sorted by CD45RO/CCR7/CD25/CD127/CD95/CD27 comprised CD4+ naive, central memory, regulatory and stem cell-like memory cells. The CDR3 runs to 14 residues. V gave up 3 bases and J gave up 1 base; unmatched junction bases: 1. Germline CDR1 is SGHAT and CDR2 is FQNNGV.

The rearrangement uses TRBV11-2 and TRBJ1-1; 8 positions match TRBD1. Sequenced: central memory CD4+ T cells from blood. The sequence derives from a woman aged 18-29 years with type 1 diabetes. CDR3 sequence (DNA): TGTGCCAGCAGCTTGACAGGGGAGAACACTGAAGCTTTCTTT. Translated, it gives CASSLTGENTEAFF.